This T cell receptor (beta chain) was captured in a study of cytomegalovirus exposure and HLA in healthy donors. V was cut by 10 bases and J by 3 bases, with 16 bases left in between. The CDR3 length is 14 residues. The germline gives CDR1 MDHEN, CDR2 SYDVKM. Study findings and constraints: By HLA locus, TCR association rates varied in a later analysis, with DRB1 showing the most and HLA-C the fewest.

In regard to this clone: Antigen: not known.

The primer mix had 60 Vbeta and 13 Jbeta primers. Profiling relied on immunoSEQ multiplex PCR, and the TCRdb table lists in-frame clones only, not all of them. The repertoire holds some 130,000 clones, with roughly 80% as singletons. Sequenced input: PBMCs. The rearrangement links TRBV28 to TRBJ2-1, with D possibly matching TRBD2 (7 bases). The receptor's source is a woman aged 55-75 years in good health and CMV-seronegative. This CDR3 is CATSGGKYYNEQFF. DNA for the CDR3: TGTGCCACCTCGGGGGGCAAGTACTACAATGAGCAGTTCTTC.